This T cell receptor beta chain was observed in a study of T cell responses to AZD1222 COVID-19 vaccine. Profiled with immunoSEQ multiplex PCR; TCRdb holds only in-frame clones, not every one. The repertoire holds about 180,000 clones, with 90% as singletons. This CDR3 region has 14 residues. V was cut by 3 bases and J by 3 bases, with 9 bases left in between. Germline assignment: CDR1 MNHNS and CDR2 SASEGT. The clonotype was recovered from an adult in good health. Sequencing used peripheral blood, obtained on day 0 of AZD1222 vaccination. The rearrangement links TRBV6-1 to TRBJ1-5; D is possibly TRBD1 (6 bases). CDR3: CASSDRGPNQPQHF. In DNA, the CDR3 is TGTGCCAGCAGTGACAGGGGTCCCAATCAGCCCCAGCATTTT.